Listed below are T cell receptor beta chains from one sample, sequenced in a study of blood T cells in healthy people across ages. TCRdb called the 5' RACE reads again in MiXCR, with one record for every CDR3 protein. Altogether 700,000 or so distinct CDR3 sequences are present, roughly 20% being singletons, with the ten largest covering 22%. Sequencing was carried out using blood. The source is a man between 65 and 80 years old in good health. CDR3s include the opening cysteine and the closing phenylalanine or tryptophan. A D gene is named only where the DNA matches it firmly. Clone size is stated in some rows and not others, as once, few, many or a class when expanded.

v_gene: TRBV28; abundance: .; len: 13; d_gene: .; j_gene: TRBJ2-4; CDR3nt: TGTGCCAGCAAAGGGGCCACCAAAAACATTCAGTACTTC; CDR3aa: CASKGATKNIQYF
v_gene: TRBV9; abundance: .; len: 16; d_gene: .; j_gene: TRBJ1-2; CDR3nt: TGTGCCAGCAGCCTAGGAGAGGGGCAAGCTAACTATGGCTACACCTTC; CDR3aa: CASSLGEGQANYGYTF
v_gene: TRBV5-5; abundance: few; len: 15; d_gene: .; j_gene: TRBJ1-1; CDR3nt: TGTGCCAGCAGCTTGTCCAGGGCTCGGAACACTGAAGCTTTCTTT; CDR3aa: CASSLSRARNTEAFF
v_gene: TRBV20-1; abundance: many; len: 12; d_gene: TRBD2; j_gene: TRBJ2-5; CDR3nt: TGCAGTGCTAGTCTAGCGGAAGAGACCCAGTACTTC; CDR3aa: CSASLAEETQYF
v_gene: TRBV5-1; abundance: .; len: 14; d_gene: .; j_gene: TRBJ2-1; CDR3nt: TGCACCAGCAGCTTGGAGCAAGTATACAATGAGCAGTTCTTC; CDR3aa: CTSSLEQVYNEQFF
v_gene: TRBV18; abundance: .; len: 12; d_gene: .; j_gene: TRBJ1-1; CDR3nt: TGTGCCAGCTCACAAAGGGCATCTGAAGCTCTCTTT; CDR3aa: CASSQRASEALF
v_gene: TRBV5-8; abundance: .; len: 17; d_gene: TRBD2; j_gene: TRBJ2-3; CDR3nt: TGTGCCAGCAGCCCAAGACTAGCGGGACCCTCCGGGGGTACGCAGTATTTT; CDR3aa: CASSPRLAGPSGGTQYF
v_gene: TRBV14; abundance: .; len: 18; d_gene: TRBD1; j_gene: TRBJ2-7; CDR3nt: TGTGCCAGCAGCCAAGACGCCCCTAGGACAGGGAGCTCCTACGAGCAGTACTTC; CDR3aa: CASSQDAPRTGSSYEQYF
v_gene: TRBV2; abundance: .; len: 18; d_gene: .; j_gene: TRBJ1-3; CDR3nt: TGTGCCAGCAGTCAATCGGGGACGCCTCGAAACTCTGGAAACACCATATATTTT; CDR3aa: CASSQSGTPRNSGNTIYF
v_gene: TRBV6-6; abundance: .; len: 14; d_gene: TRBD2; j_gene: TRBJ2-1; CDR3nt: TGTGCCAGCAGTCGTGAACTAGCGGTCAATGAGCAGTTCTTC; CDR3aa: CASSRELAVNEQFF
v_gene: TRBV28; abundance: many; len: 14; d_gene: .; j_gene: TRBJ2-1; CDR3nt: TGTGCCAGCAGCTCGGGCCGCTCCTACAATGAGCAGTTCTTC; CDR3aa: CASSSGRSYNEQFF
v_gene: TRBV5-1; abundance: many; len: 15; d_gene: TRBD2; j_gene: TRBJ2-1; CDR3nt: TGCGCCAGCAGCTCGACTATCGGGGGGATTAATGAGCAGTTCTTC; CDR3aa: CASSSTIGGINEQFF
v_gene: TRBV7-8; abundance: .; len: 16; d_gene: .; j_gene: TRBJ1-1; CDR3nt: TGTGCCAGCACCCGAACCCCGGGGGCAGGGAACGCTGAAGCTCTCTTT; CDR3aa: CASTRTPGAGNAEALF
v_gene: TRBV24-1; abundance: .; len: 17; d_gene: TRBD1; j_gene: TRBJ2-3; CDR3nt: TGTGCCACCAGTGACCCCGCACCGGGACAGAGCACAGATACGCAGTATTTT; CDR3aa: CATSDPAPGQSTDTQYF
v_gene: TRBV14; abundance: .; len: 12; d_gene: .; j_gene: TRBJ1-2; CDR3nt: TGTGCCAGCAGCCAAGGTATACAGGGCTACACCTTC; CDR3aa: CASSQGIQGYTF
v_gene: TRBV30; abundance: .; len: 14; d_gene: .; j_gene: TRBJ2-4; CDR3nt: TGTGCCTGGAGTGCGACCGGGACAATGAACATTCAGTACTTC; CDR3aa: CAWSATGTMNIQYF
v_gene: TRBV13; abundance: few; len: 16; d_gene: TRBD2; j_gene: TRBJ2-7; CDR3nt: TGTGCCAGCAGCTTTCGGTTTGGGGGGGAGCCCTACGAGCAGTACTTC; CDR3aa: CASSFRFGGEPYEQYF
v_gene: TRBV5-1; abundance: many; len: 14; d_gene: .; j_gene: TRBJ1-2; CDR3nt: TGCGCCAGCAGCTTGGCCCGGACGGATAATGGCTACACCTTC; CDR3aa: CASSLARTDNGYTF
v_gene: TRBV7-9; abundance: .; len: 15; d_gene: .; j_gene: TRBJ1-1; CDR3nt: TGTGCCAGCAGTTTCGATGGGGGGACGAACACTGAAGCTTTCTTT; CDR3aa: CASSFDGGTNTEAFF
v_gene: TRBV6-5; abundance: .; len: 18; d_gene: .; j_gene: TRBJ1-2; CDR3nt: TGTGCCAGCAGTTATAGTAGGCTTGGCAACTCGGAGAACTATGGCTACACCTTC; CDR3aa: CASSYSRLGNSENYGYTF
v_gene: TRBV12-3/TRBV12-4; abundance: many; len: 12; d_gene: .; j_gene: TRBJ1-2; CDR3nt: TGTGCCAGCAGTCCCACTGGCTATGGCTACACCTTC; CDR3aa: CASSPTGYGYTF
v_gene: TRBV7-9; abundance: .; len: 15; d_gene: TRBD1; j_gene: TRBJ1-2; CDR3nt: TGTGCCAGCAGCTCCGGGACAGGGACCGCAGATGGCTACACCTTC; CDR3aa: CASSSGTGTADGYTF
v_gene: TRBV25-1; abundance: .; len: 15; d_gene: .; j_gene: TRBJ1-2; CDR3nt: TGTGCCAGCAGTGAACCTCTTGGCAGTAACTATGGCTACACCTTC; CDR3aa: CASSEPLGSNYGYTF
v_gene: TRBV20-1; abundance: .; len: 12; d_gene: TRBD1; j_gene: TRBJ1-2; CDR3nt: TGCAGTGCTCCCGGACAGGGTTATGGCTACACCTTC; CDR3aa: CSAPGQGYGYTF
v_gene: TRBV5-1; abundance: many; len: 14; d_gene: .; j_gene: TRBJ1-4; CDR3nt: TGCGCCAGCAGCATCCAGGGAGGAGAGGAAAAACTGTTTTTT; CDR3aa: CASSIQGGEEKLFF
v_gene: TRBV28; abundance: .; len: 16; d_gene: .; j_gene: TRBJ1-2; CDR3nt: TGTGCCAGCAGTGCCCACGGCGGGGGGCGCAGGGATGGCTACACCTTC; CDR3aa: CASSAHGGGRRDGYTF
v_gene: TRBV15; abundance: .; len: 17; d_gene: .; j_gene: TRBJ1-3; CDR3nt: TGTGCCACCAGCAGAGATCTTTCCAGGGTGGCTGGAAACACCATATATTTT; CDR3aa: CATSRDLSRVAGNTIYF
v_gene: TRBV12-3/TRBV12-4; abundance: .; len: 13; d_gene: .; j_gene: TRBJ1-5; CDR3nt: TGTGCCAGCAGTTTCAGGGCGGTTCAGCCCCAGCATTTT; CDR3aa: CASSFRAVQPQHF
v_gene: TRBV15; abundance: .; len: 17; d_gene: TRBD1; j_gene: TRBJ1-4; CDR3nt: TGTGCCACCAGCAGAGTCCCTCCCGGGACAGGGGGTGAAAAACTGTTTTTT; CDR3aa: CATSRVPPGTGGEKLFF
v_gene: TRBV11-2; abundance: .; len: 16; d_gene: TRBD2; j_gene: TRBJ2-6; CDR3nt: TGTGCCAGCATCACTACGGGGGGGGTGGGGGCCAACGTCCTGACTTTC; CDR3aa: CASITTGGVGANVLTF
v_gene: TRBV20-1; abundance: .; len: 13; d_gene: TRBD1; j_gene: TRBJ1-4; CDR3nt: TGCAGTGCTCGTGACAGGGGGCTGGAAAAACTGTTTTTT; CDR3aa: CSARDRGLEKLFF
v_gene: TRBV29-1; abundance: few; len: 14; d_gene: .; j_gene: TRBJ1-2; CDR3nt: TGCAGCGTTGAAGATCCCCCCCCGAGGGTTGGCTACACCTTC; CDR3aa: CSVEDPPPRVGYTF
v_gene: TRBV29-1; abundance: few; len: 13; d_gene: .; j_gene: TRBJ2-3; CDR3nt: TGCAGCGTGGACGACAGGCTCACAGATACGCAGTATTTT; CDR3aa: CSVDDRLTDTQYF
v_gene: TRBV6-5; abundance: .; len: 14; d_gene: .; j_gene: TRBJ1-2; CDR3nt: TGTGCCAGCAGTTACGGGGGACAACTCTATGGCTACACCTTC; CDR3aa: CASSYGGQLYGYTF
v_gene: TRBV19; abundance: few; len: 15; d_gene: TRBD1; j_gene: TRBJ1-1; CDR3nt: TGTGCCAGTAGTATTACCTGGACAGGGATCACTGAAGCTTTCTTT; CDR3aa: CASSITWTGITEAFF
v_gene: TRBV15; abundance: .; len: 13; d_gene: .; j_gene: TRBJ1-1; CDR3nt: TGTGCCACCAGCAGACGGGCAGACACTGAAGCTTTCTTT; CDR3aa: CATSRRADTEAFF
v_gene: TRBV28; abundance: .; len: 13; d_gene: .; j_gene: TRBJ2-2; CDR3nt: TGTGCCACCCATGGGGGATACACCGGGGAGCTGTTTTTT; CDR3aa: CATHGGYTGELFF
v_gene: TRBV5-1; abundance: .; len: 15; d_gene: TRBD1; j_gene: TRBJ2-1; CDR3nt: TGCGCCAGCAGATACGGGACAGGGCTTAGGAATGAGCAGTTCTTC; CDR3aa: CASRYGTGLRNEQFF
v_gene: TRBV20-1; abundance: few; len: 12; d_gene: .; j_gene: TRBJ1-1; CDR3nt: TGCAGTGCCTCCCGGATTCGACTGGAAGCTTTCTTT; CDR3aa: CSASRIRLEAFF
v_gene: TRBV6-1; abundance: .; len: 15; d_gene: .; j_gene: TRBJ2-7; CDR3nt: TGTGCCAGCAGTGAAGCGCAGCAGGGCCCCTACGAGCAGTACTTC; CDR3aa: CASSEAQQGPYEQYF
v_gene: TRBV20-1; abundance: few; len: 18; d_gene: TRBD1; j_gene: TRBJ2-3; CDR3nt: TGCAGTGCTAGATCCCTAGACAGGGTGTCGGTCCCCACAGATACGCAGTATTTT; CDR3aa: CSARSLDRVSVPTDTQYF
v_gene: TRBV24-1; abundance: many; len: 15; d_gene: TRBD1; j_gene: TRBJ2-6; CDR3nt: TGTGCCACCGGGACAGGGTGGTCTGGGGCCAACGTCCTGACTTTC; CDR3aa: CATGTGWSGANVLTF
v_gene: TRBV6-6; abundance: .; len: 12; d_gene: TRBD2; j_gene: TRBJ2-4; CDR3nt: TGTGCCAGCAGTTACTCGAGCGGGAGCGAAGCCTTC; CDR3aa: CASSYSSGSEAF
v_gene: TRBV20-1; abundance: few; len: 14; d_gene: TRBD2; j_gene: TRBJ2-1; CDR3nt: TGCAGTGCTAGCCAGCGGGAGGTTTACAATGAGCAGTTCTTC; CDR3aa: CSASQREVYNEQFF
v_gene: TRBV20-1; abundance: few; len: 11; d_gene: .; j_gene: TRBJ2-3; CDR3nt: TGCAGTGCCCAACTAGCAGATACGCAGTATTTT; CDR3aa: CSAQLADTQYF
v_gene: TRBV5-1; abundance: few; len: 15; d_gene: .; j_gene: TRBJ2-3; CDR3nt: TGCGCCAGCAGCTTGGTAGGGGCGCTCGCAGATACGCAGTATTTT; CDR3aa: CASSLVGALADTQYF
v_gene: TRBV12-3/TRBV12-4; abundance: .; len: 23; d_gene: TRBD1; j_gene: TRBJ2-1; CDR3nt: TGTGCCAGCAGTTTTTCACCGGGACAGGGTTTCACTAGTGGCCTTTATACCTACAATAAGCAGTTCTTC; CDR3aa: CASSFSPGQGFTSGLYTYNKQFF
v_gene: TRBV12-3/TRBV12-4; abundance: few; len: 16; d_gene: .; j_gene: TRBJ1-4; CDR3nt: TGTGCCAGCAGTTTAAGTCTGGGCCTCGCGGATGAAAAACTGTTTTTT; CDR3aa: CASSLSLGLADEKLFF
v_gene: TRBV28; abundance: .; len: 13; d_gene: .; j_gene: TRBJ2-5; CDR3nt: TGTGCCAGCAGTTACGACCAGGCCGAGACCCAGTACTTC; CDR3aa: CASSYDQAETQYF
v_gene: TRBV20-1; abundance: .; len: 11; d_gene: .; j_gene: TRBJ2-3; CDR3nt: TGCAGTGCCACATTGGTAGATACGCAGTATTTT; CDR3aa: CSATLVDTQYF